The rows below give T cell receptor beta chains drawn from one sample of a study of regulatory T cells in long-lasting Graves disease. TCRdb reanalysed the multiplex PCR reads using MiXCR and keeps one entry per CDR3 protein. The data show a few hundred thousand distinct CDR3 sequences, 16% seen once. These data also formed part of another study, on T cells in Graves' hyperthyroidism and ophthalmopathy.

This material consisted of peripheral blood mononuclear cells (PBMCs), taken at new diagnosis, from a patient treated with antithyroid drugs. The receptors stem from a man aged 35 to 55 with Graves disease. Each CDR3 is given with its conserved first and last residue. The D gene is left open where the match is weak. Clone sizes are given selectively: once, few, many, or a class where the clone is expanded.

NA	TRBV5-5	many	TRBJ1-1	TGTGCCAGCAGCCGAACGCTAGAACCCACTGAAGCTTTCTTT	CASSRTLEPTEAFF
NA	TRBV28	many	TRBJ2-1	TGTGCCAGCAGTTTGACCGGGGTTATTCGCCATGAGCAGTTCTTC	CASSLTGVIRHEQFF
TRBD2	TRBV7-2	many	TRBJ2-7	TGTGCCAGCAGCCCTGAACTAGCGGGGGTCCCCATAGGGTACGAGCAGTACTTC	CASSPELAGVPIGYEQYF
NA	TRBV5-5	NA	TRBJ2-7	TGTGCCAGCAGCGGAACCACGGGGAATGAGCAGTACTTC	CASSGTTGNEQYF
NA	TRBV13	many	TRBJ2-5	TGTGCCAGCAGCGGGCGGACTGACGGAGAGACCCAGTACTTC	CASSGRTDGETQYF
TRBD1	TRBV4-3	NA	TRBJ2-1	TGCGCCAGCAGCCCGTGGACAGGGCCCTACAATGAGCAGTTCTTC	CASSPWTGPYNEQFF
NA	TRBV2	many	TRBJ2-5	TGTGCCAGCAGTATCGGGGCCCGTCCAGAGACCCAGTACTTC	CASSIGARPETQYF
TRBD1	TRBV10-3	NA	TRBJ2-7	TGTGCCATCAGTGGGGAACAGGGGGCTCAGGCGGACGAGCAGTACTTC	CAISGEQGAQADEQYF
NA	TRBV3-1	many	TRBJ2-5	TGTGCCAGCAGCCCGACGGAACTATTGAAGACCCAGTACTTC	CASSPTELLKTQYF
TRBD2	TRBV4-3	NA	TRBJ2-1	TGCGCCAGCAGCCAATTAGCGGGGGGCGACTACAATGAGCAGTTCTTC	CASSQLAGGDYNEQFF
TRBD2	TRBV11-2	NA	TRBJ2-1	TGTGCCAGCAGCTTAGGACTAGCATACGGGCAGTTCTTC	CASSLGLAYGQFF
TRBD1	TRBV5-1	many	TRBJ1-1	TGCGCCAGCAGCCCGGGGACAGGGTTTTACACTGAAGCTTTCTTT	CASSPGTGFYTEAFF
TRBD1	TRBV7-8	many	TRBJ1-5	TGTGCCACACAACCGGGACAGGGAAAGGGACAGCCCCAGCATTTT	CATQPGQGKGQPQHF
NA	TRBV6-1	many	TRBJ2-5	TGTGCCAGCAGTGAAGAGTCCTGGGGGACGCGAGAGACCCAGTACTTC	CASSEESWGTRETQYF
NA	TRBV28	many	TRBJ1-1	TGTGCCAGCAGTTCTGAGCTGGGGCAGGGGGCTTTCTTT	CASSSELGQGAFF
NA	TRBV7-2	many	TRBJ1-5	TGTGCCAGCACCGAGGACTGGAAGGTTCCTCAGCCCCAGCATTTT	CASTEDWKVPQPQHF
TRBD1	TRBV28	many	TRBJ1-1	TGTGCCAGCAGTTTACCCTACAGGGGCTCTGCTTTCTTT	CASSLPYRGSAFF
NA	TRBV4-1	NA	TRBJ2-7	TGCGCCAGCAGCCAAGATGAAAAAGGAGGGTACGAGCAGTACTTC	CASSQDEKGGYEQYF
TRBD2	TRBV5-8	NA	TRBJ2-1	TGTGCCAGCAGCTTGCGTAGCGGGGGGAAGTACAATGAGCAGTTCTTC	CASSLRSGGKYNEQFF
NA	TRBV9	NA	TRBJ1-2	TGTGCCAGCAGCCGGGGGCAACCAGATGGCTACACCTTC	CASSRGQPDGYTF
NA	TRBV29-1	few	TRBJ2-1	TGCAGCGTTGAGGTGACGATTGACAATGAGCAGTTCTTC	CSVEVTIDNEQFF
NA	TRBV30	many	TRBJ2-1	TGTGCCTGGGCCCGGGGGCTATCCTACAATGAGCAGTTCTTC	CAWARGLSYNEQFF
TRBD1	TRBV12-3/TRBV12-4	NA	TRBJ1-2	TGTGCCAGCAGTTTAGCCGGACAGGGGACTGGCTACACCTTC	CASSLAGQGTGYTF
NA	TRBV4-3	few	TRBJ1-3	TGCGCCAGCAGCCAACGACCCCAGGGACCCTCTGGAAACACCATATATTTT	CASSQRPQGPSGNTIYF
TRBD1	TRBV6-2/TRBV6-3	many	TRBJ2-1	TGTGCCAGCAGTCCATTCGGACAGGGGGACAATGAGCAGTTCTTC	CASSPFGQGDNEQFF
NA	TRBV3-2	few	TRBJ2-1	TGTGCCAGCAGCCAAGATTGGACTAGCGGGGCGTACAATGAGCAGTTCTTC	CASSQDWTSGAYNEQFF
TRBD2	TRBV4-2	many	TRBJ2-3	TGTGCCAGCAGCCAAGCGGGGGGGCTCGCAGATACGCAGTATTTT	CASSQAGGLADTQYF
NA	TRBV6-5	few	TRBJ1-3	TGTGCCAGCAGTTTGTCAGACTCTGGAAACACCATATATTTT	CASSLSDSGNTIYF
TRBD2	TRBV7-2	NA	TRBJ2-2	TGTGCCAGCGGGAGCGGGACCCTGGCCGGGGAGCTGTTTTTT	CASGSGTLAGELFF
TRBD1	TRBV2	many	TRBJ2-5	TGTGCCAGCAGGGATCTGACAGGGGTGGAGACCCAGTACTTC	CASRDLTGVETQYF
NA	TRBV4-2	NA	TRBJ2-5	TGTGCCAGCAGCCGAGACGGCACCGGGTCCGGGGAGACCCAGTACTTC	CASSRDGTGSGETQYF
TRBD1	TRBV5-4	many	TRBJ2-5	TGTGCCAGCAGCTCCGGGACAGGGGTTGTGGGTGAGACCCAGTACTTC	CASSSGTGVVGETQYF